This T cell receptor (beta chain) came from a study of CD8+ T cells in alopecia areata. The study's findings and limits: Lesional scalp exceeded normal scalp in clonality, especially in alopecia totalis/universalis.

The CDR3 has 15 amino acids. With V trimmed by 3 bases and J by 5 bases, 5 bases remained unmatched. Per the germline V gene, CDR1 is MNHNY and CDR2 is SVGAGI (reference sequence). This clone turned up a few times. Its antigen is not identified. As the sequencing template, cDNA was produced by extracting RNA and reverse transcribing it. Here immunoSEQ multiplex PCR was the method, and the copy in TCRdb shows in-frame clones only, minus some. The table records over 150,000 clones, approximately 60% of them present only once. This chain links TRBV6-6 with TRBJ2-2; the match to TRBD2 covers 8 bases. This receptor was obtained from a human donor in good health. Material: CD8+ T cells sorted from blood. The CDR3 loop reads CASSYLPGGTGELFF. The CDR3 bases are TGTGCCAGCAGTTATCTCCCGGGAGGGACCGGGGAGCTGTTTTTT.